This entry lists 27 T cell receptor beta chains sequenced from one sample in a study of follicular helper T cells after annual influenza vaccination. As for time point: 2015-2016 season, 7 days after influenza vaccination. The data were produced by immunoSEQ multiplex PCR, yet TCRdb's version contains in-frame clones alone and is incomplete. The sample carries about 2,100 clones, approximately 80% recorded once. The sample here was CXCR5+ CD38- circulating T follicular helper cells from blood, taken 7 days after influenza vaccination. The sample's subset: circulating Tfh, non-naive CD4+CXCR5+PD-1+ (ICOS+CD38+ or ICOS-CD38-). The source of these receptors is an adult who received the influenza vaccine.

The CDR3 protein is CASSLQGYEQFF. In nucleotides, the CDR3 is TGTGCCAGCAGTCTCCAGGGATATGAGCAGTTCTTC. The gene calls are TRBV9 and TRBJ2-1, with D possibly TRBD1 on 5 matching bases. V gave up 5 bases and J gave up 8 bases, with 11 bases separating them. Germline V gene lookup returns CDR1 SGDLS and CDR2 YYNGEE. CDR3 length: 12 amino acids.

V and J are TRBV7-9 and TRBJ2-3; 7 positions match TRBD2. CDR1 and CDR2 (germline): SEHNR, FQNEAQ (reference sequence). The CDR3 is 14 residues long. Germline trimming cut 6 bases from V and 5 bases from J; bases unmatched to any gene: 8. The DNA for the CDR3 is TGTGCCAGCAGTCTGCAGCGGGATGTAGATACGCAGTATTTT. It codes for CASSLQRDVDTQYF.

The rearrangement joins TRBV18 to TRBJ1-1; 7 positions agree with TRBD1. The CDR3 covers 18 residues. The germline CDR1 and CDR2 sequences are KGHSH and LQKENI. V was clipped by 3 bases and J by 0 bases; unmatched bases: 13. CDR3 sequence reads: CASSPIMGQSVMNTEAFF. The CDR3 DNA is TGTGCCAGCTCACCGATTATGGGACAGTCGGTCATGAACACTGAAGCTTTCTTT.

This clone appeared a few times. The J gene is TRBJ1-5, the V gene TRBV7-8, with D unresolved. Germline V CDR1 and CDR2: SGHVS, FQNEAQ. CDR3 length: 15 amino acids. Trimming shortened V by 4 bases and J by 0 bases, and 10 bases separated the two germline ends. CDR3 sequence reads: CASSSGTVSNQPQHF. The CDR3, as DNA: TGTGCCAGCAGCTCGGGAACAGTTAGCAATCAGCCCCAGCATTTT.

The J gene is TRBJ2-3, the V gene TRBV5-6; tentative D call: TRBD2 (5 bases). The germline V gene encodes CDR1 SGHDT and CDR2 YYEEEE. CDR3 length: 14 residues. The V and J ends lost 4 bases and 3 bases respectively, with 12 bases between them. The CDR3 spells CASSGSDSTDTQYF. The DNA for the CDR3 is TGTGCCAGCAGCGGGTCGGACTCGACAGATACGCAGTATTTT.

This clone was detected only once. The chain is built from TRBV2 and TRBJ2-2; TRBD2 matches 7 bases. The CDR3 loop spans 14 amino acids. The ends lost 6 bases at V and 5 bases at J; junction bases unmatched: 6. From germline, CDR1 is SNHLY and CDR2 FYNNEI. DNA of the CDR3: TGTGCCAGCAGACTCGGGACTACTACCGGGGAGCTGTTTTTT. Translating gives CASRLGTTTGELFF. Full variable domain (remainder filled in from reference TRBV2 and TRBJ2-2): EPEVTQTPSHQVTQMGQEVILRCVPISNHLYFYWYRQILGQKVEFLVSFYNNEISEKSEIFDDQFSVERPDGSNFTLKIRSTKLEDSAMYFCASRLGTTTGELFFGEGSRLTVL.

This clone was observed a few times. The chain uses TRBV2 and TRBJ1-5, with a tentative D call TRBD1 (5 bases). Germline lookup yields CDR1 SNHLY and CDR2 FYNNEI. The length of the CDR3 is 16 residues. Deletions cut 7 bases from V and 5 bases from J, with 21 bases between. The CDR3 coding sequence is TGTGCCAGCACCCAAGAGAGGGGCGTTGGGGATCAGCCCCAGCATTTT. Translation: CASTQERGVGDQPQHF.

The genes are TRBV4-1 and TRBJ1-5; the D gene is possibly TRBD1 (6 bases). CDR1 MGHRA and CDR2 YSYEKL come from the germline V gene. The V end was cut by 0 bases, the J end by 7 bases, with 13 bases between. This CDR3 spans 15 amino acids. The CDR3 region has the DNA TGCGCCAGCAGCCAAGACGACAGGCCAGGGCAGCCCCAGCATTTT. Translation: CASSQDDRPGQPQHF.

In DNA, the CDR3 is TGTGCCAGCAGTGTACGGGGGCGCTACGAGCAGTACTTC. Translated, it gives CASSVRGRYEQYF. The chain has TRBV25-1 and TRBJ2-7; tentatively, D is TRBD1 or TRBD2 (6 bases each). The V gene's germline CDR1 is MGHDK and CDR2 SYGVNS. This CDR3 region has 13 residues. Trimming stripped 4 bases from V and 3 bases from J, with 10 bases between.

The J gene is TRBJ1-5, the V gene TRBV5-1, with D possibly TRBD1 on 5 matching bases. Germline values: CDR1 SGHRS, CDR2 YFSETQ. V lost 4 bases and J lost 8, with 19 bases in between. The CDR3 covers 15 residues. The CDR3 loop is CASSPQGGEWEPQHF. In nucleotides, the CDR3 is TGCGCCAGCAGCCCCCAGGGAGGGGAGTGGGAGCCCCAGCATTTT.

The CDR3 nucleotides are TGTGCCAGTGTGAGGAAGGGCTCCTACGAGCAGTACGTC. This gives the protein CASVRKGSYEQYV. The genes are TRBV19 and TRBJ2-7; no clear D gene. The CDR3 is 13 residues long. Germline V gene data show CDR1 as LNHDA and CDR2 as SQIVND (reference sequence). V dropped 8 bases and J dropped 0 bases, with 11 bases sitting between them.

The V call is TRBV2, the J call TRBJ2-2; D possibly matches TRBD1 or TRBD2 (5 bases each). Germline V gives CDR1 SNHLY, CDR2 FYNNEI. V was trimmed by 6 bases and J by 0 bases, leaving 11 bases between them. The CDR3 consists of 15 residues. CDR3 DNA sequence: TGTGCCAGCAGGAGGGCGACAGCGAACACCGGGGAGCTGTTTTTT. Residues: CASRRATANTGELFF.

This sequence joins TRBV4-2 and TRBJ2-5; TRBD2 is a possible D gene (5 bases). V dropped 0 bases and J dropped 5 bases, with 10 bases sitting between them. Germline V gene sequence: CDR1 LGHNA, CDR2 YNFKEQ. The CDR3 runs 14 residues. The CDR3 coding sequence is TGTGCCAGCAGCCAAGACGGGAACATGGAGACCCAGTACTTC. Its translation: CASSQDGNMETQYF.

The chain employs TRBV2 and TRBJ1-1; weak D call: TRBD1 (6 bases). CDR1 SNHLY and CDR2 FYNNEI come from the germline V gene. The CDR3 extends over 13 amino acids. The V end lost 11 bases, the J end lost 0 bases, and 13 bases lay between the germline ends. CDR3 sequence: CAGGAQMNTEAFF. As DNA, the CDR3 is TGTGCCGGGGGGGCACAGATGAACACTGAAGCTTTCTTT.

This chain links TRBV5-8 with TRBJ2-3; no firm D call. Germline CDR1 reads SGHTS; CDR2 reads YDEGEE. This CDR3 contains 15 residues. Trimming cost V 1 base and J 3 bases, with 12 bases left between them. CDR3 residues: CASSLLGKPTDTQYF. The DNA for the CDR3 is TGTGCCAGCAGCTTGCTTGGGAAGCCGACAGATACGCAGTATTTT.

This chain uses TRBV2 with TRBJ2-4; D not certain. The V gene lost 3 bases and the J gene lost 6 bases, with 9 bases spanning the gap. In germline, CDR1 is SNHLY, CDR2 FYNNEI. CDR3 length equals 13 residues. In DNA, the CDR3 is TGTGCCAGCAGTGATGCGTCCCTAAACATTCAGTACTTC. It specifies CASSDASLNIQYF.

The genes are TRBV7-2 and TRBJ2-7; TRBD2 is a possible D gene (6 bases). With 3 bases removed from V and 6 bases from J, the gap between germline ends came to 12 bases. The CDR3 is 13 amino acids. The germline V gene has CDR1 SGHTA and CDR2 FQGNSA. The CDR3 sequence: CASSFILAGEQYF. The CDR3 coding sequence is TGTGCCAGCAGCTTCATACTAGCAGGCGAGCAGTACTTC.

The rearrangement uses TRBV9 and TRBJ2-5, with D perhaps given as TRBD1 or TRBD2 (5 bases each). The germline CDR1 and CDR2 sequences are SGDLS and YYNGEE. This CDR3 is built from 15 residues. V lost 0 bases and J 3 bases, leaving 12 bases between the germline ends. The CDR3 is CASSVGDPDKETQYF. The DNA of the CDR3 is TGTGCCAGCAGCGTAGGGGACCCCGACAAAGAGACCCAGTACTTC.

The rearrangement joins TRBV7-9 to TRBJ2-3; TRBD1 aligns across 8 bases. This CDR3 has 15 residues. V was pared by 4 bases and J by 6 bases, with 9 bases of the junction left unmatched. Germline CDR1 and CDR2: SEHNR and FQNEAQ (reference sequence). This chain's CDR3 is CASSWGQAASDTQYF. The CDR3 DNA reads TGTGCCAGCAGCTGGGGACAGGCCGCGTCGGATACGCAGTATTTT.

This clone was found once. The chain links TRBV7-8 to TRBJ2-5; D is undetermined. The V gene lost 5 bases and the J gene lost 6 bases, with 19 bases spanning the gap. From germline, CDR1 is SGHVS and CDR2 FQNEAQ. The CDR3 length is 15 residues. This chain's CDR3 is CASSETDRWLKTQYF. DNA for the CDR3: TGTGCCAGCAGCGAAACTGATAGGTGGTTGAAGACCCAGTACTTC. The full variable domain, its missing parts supplied by reference TRBV7-8 and TRBJ2-5, is GAGVSQSPRYKVAKRGQDVALRCDPISGHVSLFWYQQALGQGPEFLTYFQNEAQLDKSGLPSDRFFAERPEGSVSTLKIQRTQQEDSAVYLCASSETDRWLKTQYFGPGTRLLVL.

The chain employs TRBV2 and TRBJ2-6; D not resolved. Between the trimmed V and J ends, which lost 8 bases and 8 bases, there was a span of 13 bases. Per germline, CDR1 SNHLY and CDR2 FYNNEI. The CDR3 sequence is 13 residues long. The CDR3 spells CASQRQIPNVLTF. As DNA, the CDR3 is TGTGCCAGCCAGAGGCAGATTCCCAACGTCCTGACTTTC.

The table lists this clone with a count of one. This rearrangement joins TRBV6-1 to TRBJ1-5; D may be TRBD1 (6 bases). The germline V and J ends were trimmed by 5 bases and 2 bases, with 13 bases remaining between them. The CDR3 spans 15 residues. Per germline, CDR1 MNHNS and CDR2 SASEGT. Here the CDR3 reads CASSKDREGNQPQHF. CDR3 coding DNA: TGTGCCAGCAGTAAGGACAGAGAGGGCAATCAGCCCCAGCATTTT.

V is TRBV4-1 and J is TRBJ1-4; a possible D gene is TRBD1 (5 bases). Trimming cost V 5 bases and J 7 bases, with 26 bases left between them. The CDR3 contains 18 residues. The germline CDR1 and CDR2 sequences are MGHRA and YSYEKL. CDR3 sequence: CASSDLDRTQGGSEKLFF. DNA for the CDR3: TGCGCCAGCAGCGACCTTGACAGAACCCAAGGAGGTAGTGAAAAACTGTTTTTT.

The chain is built from TRBV7-2 and TRBJ1-2, with unresolved D. The CDR3 length is 13 residues. The germline gives CDR1 SGHTA, CDR2 FQGNSA. Trimming shortened V by 8 bases and J by 2 bases, and 12 bases separated the two germline ends. The CDR3 coding sequence is TGTGCCAGCGGGTCCCAACTAAACTATGGCTACACCTTC. The encoded protein is CASGSQLNYGYTF.

The table lists this clone with a few counts. In nucleotides, the CDR3 is TGCGCCAGCAGCTTGGTGAACGCCGGGCATGAGCAGTTCTTC. This gives the protein CASSLVNAGHEQFF. The J gene is TRBJ2-1, the V gene TRBV5-1; D is undetermined. Trimming took 0 bases from V and 8 from J, leaving 12 bases between them. This CDR3 contains 14 residues. The germline V gene has CDR1 SGHRS and CDR2 YFSETQ. The entire variable domain, with the rest obtained from reference TRBV5-1 and TRBJ2-1, is as follows: KAGVTQTPRYLIKTRGQQVTLSCSPISGHRSVSWYQQTPGQGLQFLFEYFSETQRNKGNFPGRFSGRQFSNSRSEMNVSTLELGDSALYLCASSLVNAGHEQFFGPGTRLTVL.

This rearrangement joins TRBV7-6 to TRBJ1-4; weak D call: TRBD1 (5 bases). V was cut by 1 base and J by 4 bases, with 10 bases left in between. CDR3 length equals 15 residues. Germline assignment: CDR1 SGHVS and CDR2 FNYEAQ. The CDR3 reads CASSLDGTRNEKLFF. For the CDR3, the DNA is TGTGCCAGCAGCTTAGACGGGACCCGTAATGAAAAACTGTTTTTT. Full variable domain (missing parts from reference TRBV7-6 and TRBJ1-4): GAGVSQSPRYKVTKRGQDVALRCDPISGHVSLYWYRQALGQGPEFLTYFNYEAQQDKSGLPNDRFSAERPEGSISTLTIQRTEQRDSAMYRCASSLDGTRNEKLFFGSGTQLSVL.

The chain has TRBV5-1 and TRBJ1-4; D remains unclear. V shed 3 bases and J shed 8 bases, with 20 bases lying between them. Germline V gives CDR1 SGHRS, CDR2 YFSETQ. There are 16 residues in the CDR3. The CDR3 DNA reads as TGCGCCAGCAGCTCCAAGGTTTCGGGAGGAGGCGAAAAACTGTTTTTT. Translating gives CASSSKVSGGGEKLFF. The full variable domain, in which reference TRBV5-1 and TRBJ1-4 provide the parts outside the CDR3, is KAGVTQTPRYLIKTRGQQVTLSCSPISGHRSVSWYQQTPGQGLQFLFEYFSETQRNKGNFPGRFSGRQFSNSRSEMNVSTLELGDSALYLCASSSKVSGGGEKLFFGSGTQLSVL.